Sequencing of this T cell receptor (beta chain) was carried out in a study of blood T cell repertoires in COVID-19. The germline CDR1 and CDR2 sequences are MGHRA and YSYEKL. Trimming took off 4 bases at V and 4 bases at J, with 19 bases between the two ends. The length of the CDR3 is 16 residues. The method was immunoSEQ multiplex PCR; TCRdb's version includes in-frame clones alone and lacks a portion of them. This repertoire shows about 73,000 clones, more than 70% found once; its top ten account for roughly 5.3%. The chain has TRBV4-1 and TRBJ1-2; D might be TRBD1 (5 bases). Sequencing used peripheral blood. This TCR was sampled from a middle-aged man with active COVID-19. The CDR3 sequence: CASSRGPASSGYGYTF. Written as DNA, the CDR3 is TGCGCCAGCAGCCGGGGCCCAGCCTCATCGGGCTATGGCTACACCTTC.